The 21 T cell receptor beta chains presented below share a single source sample, sequenced in a study of T cell therapy after organ transplantation. Measured with immunoSEQ multiplex PCR; TCRdb has only the in-frame clones, and not every one. The sample consists of approximately 22,000 clones, around 83% of them appearing once. Their recognized antigens are unknown. As to time point: 20-29 weeks after completion of therapy. The input for sequencing was CD8+ T cells from blood, taken after autologous CMV-specific T cell therapy. The receptors were gathered from a human patient who had received a solid organ transplant and had CMV disease. Some T cells may be supplied by the graft donor.

This chain connects TRBV4-1 to TRBJ2-1; TRBD1 matches 7 bases. This CDR3 has 15 residues. Looked up from germline, CDR1 is MGHRA and CDR2 is YSYEKL. The ends lost 3 bases at V and 2 bases at J; junction bases unmatched: 4. CDR3 sequence (DNA): TGCGCCAGCAGCCATCCGGGACAGACCTACAATGAGCAGTTCTTC. It yields the protein CASSHPGQTYNEQFF.

V gene TRBV4-3 combines with J gene TRBJ1-2, with TRBD1 identical over 9 bases. CDR3 length equals 18 residues. Trimming removed 0 bases from V and 5 bases from J; junction bases left unmatched: 13. Germline lookup yields CDR1 LGHNA and CDR2 YSLEER. CDR3 amino acids: CASSQDLDRGSYFYGYTF. CDR3 sequence (DNA): TGCGCCAGCAGCCAAGATCTCGACAGGGGGTCCTATTTTTATGGCTACACCTTC.

This clone was seen a few times. This sequence joins TRBV5-4 and TRBJ1-5, with D possibly matching TRBD1 (5 bases). V was shortened by 1 base and J by 1 base, with 9 bases between the two germline ends. CDR1 and CDR2 (germline): SGHNT, YYREEE (reference sequence). The CDR3 totals 15 residues. The DNA of the CDR3 is TGTGCCAGCAGCTTGAAGGGGACGAGCAATCAGCCCCAGCATTTT. Protein sequence: CASSLKGTSNQPQHF.

This clone was found a few times. This sequence joins TRBV5-6 and TRBJ1-2, with no clear D. V lost 4 bases to trimming and J lost 5 bases, with 12 bases between them. The CDR3 is 13 amino acids. Germline V lookup: CDR1 SGHDT, CDR2 YYEEEE. CDR3: CASSVGSGYGYTF. Here the CDR3 DNA reads TGTGCCAGCAGCGTAGGATCGGGGTATGGCTACACCTTC.

This clone has just one count. The chain links TRBV6-5 to TRBJ1-2; D gene ambiguous. This CDR3 region has 12 residues. Trimming left V 10 bases short and J 5 bases short, with 14 bases between. Per the germline V gene, CDR1 is MNHEY and CDR2 is SVGAGI. CDR3 protein: CAITPDLYGYTF. For the CDR3, the DNA is TGTGCCATCACCCCGGACTTATATGGCTACACCTTC.

The chain has TRBV5-6 and TRBJ2-5; 7 bases are shared with TRBD2. Germline trimming cut 5 bases from V and 5 bases from J; bases unmatched to any gene: 6. The CDR3 length is 13 residues. Germline V gene sequence: CDR1 SGHDT, CDR2 YYEEEE. The CDR3 sequence: CASRRGSGETQYF. The DNA of the CDR3 is TGTGCCAGCAGACGCGGGAGCGGGGAGACCCAGTACTTC. The full variable domain, completed using reference TRBV5-6 and TRBJ2-5, is DAGVTQSPTHLIKTRGQQVTLRCSPKSGHDTVSWYQQALGQGPQFIFQYYEEEERQRGNFPDRFSGHQFPNYSSELNVNALLLGDSALYLCASRRGSGETQYFGPGTRLLVL.

CDR3 DNA: TGCACCAGCAGACATGAGTGTTTGTGCAGGGCCAACGTCCTGACTTTC. Amino acid sequence: CTSRHECLCRANVLTF. V gene TRBV1 combines with J gene TRBJ2-6. TRBV1 constitutes a pseudogene. The CDR3 consists of 16 residues.

The chain has TRBV5-6 and TRBJ2-7, with 8 bases lining up with TRBD2. CDR3 length: 16 amino acids. V was pared by 3 bases and J by 2 bases, with 10 bases of the junction left unmatched. From germline, CDR1 is SGHDT and CDR2 YYEEEE. The CDR3 loop reads CASSWDDSGDPYEQYF. In nucleotides, the CDR3 is TGTGCCAGCAGCTGGGACGATAGCGGGGACCCCTACGAGCAGTACTTC.

The rearrangement links TRBV9 to TRBJ2-7; 12 bases map to TRBD1. The CDR3 totals 15 residues. The trim removed 3 bases at V and 7 bases at J, leaving 8 bases unmatched. Germline V lookup: CDR1 SGDLS, CDR2 YYNGEE. The CDR3 DNA is TGTGCCAGCAGCGGAGGGGACAGGGGGCTTTGGGAGCAGTACTTC. It codes for CASSGGDRGLWEQYF. Looking up the rest from reference TRBV9 and TRBJ2-7 gives the full variable domain: DSGVTQTPKHLITATGQRVTLRCSPRSGDLSVYWYQQSLDQGLQFLIQYYNGEERAKGNILERFSAQQFPDLHSELNLSSLELGDSALYFCASSGGDRGLWEQYFGPGTRLTVT.

J is TRBJ2-1 and V is TRBV27; 7 nucleotides match TRBD2. This CDR3 is 16 amino acids long. CDR1 and CDR2 from the germline V gene are MNHEY and SMNVEV (reference sequence). Unmatched junction bases numbered 10, after V lost 8 bases and J lost 0 bases. The CDR3 region is CASGASSGSSYNEQFF. DNA of the CDR3: TGTGCCAGCGGGGCCTCTAGCGGTAGCTCCTACAATGAGCAGTTCTTC.

The rearrangement links TRBV19 to TRBJ1-1; D not certain. V was cut by 3 bases and J by 11 bases, with 13 bases left in between. CDR3 size: 12 residues. Germline V gives CDR1 LNHDA, CDR2 SQIVND (reference sequence). Here the CDR3 DNA reads TGTGCCAGTAGTATTGACTCAATGGTGGCTTTCTTT. Translated: CASSIDSMVAFF.

This CDR3 reads CAISESSWTGDNEQFF. The DNA of the CDR3 is TGTGCCATCAGTGAGTCGTCGTGGACTGGGGACAATGAGCAGTTCTTC. The chain recombines TRBV10-3 with TRBJ2-1, with D perhaps TRBD2 (5 bases). The CDR3 spans 16 residues. CDR1 ENHRY and CDR2 SYGVKD come from the germline V gene. Trimming took 0 bases from V and 5 from J, leaving 14 bases between them.

This clone occurred many times. Other DNA sequences of this sample code for an identical CDR3. The chain couples TRBV28 to TRBJ1-2; D might be TRBD1 (6 bases). CDR1 is MDHEN, CDR2 SYDVKM, per germline. V was clipped by 5 bases and J by 0 bases, with 10 bases between them. This CDR3 contains 14 residues. DNA of the CDR3: TGTGCCAGCAGTGACCGGGGGCCTAACTATGGCTACACCTTC. Encoded protein: CASSDRGPNYGYTF.

The rearrangement uses TRBV19 and TRBJ2-2, with D possibly matching TRBD2 (5 bases). Germline CDR1 LNHDA, CDR2 SQIVND (reference sequence). The germline V and J ends were trimmed by 3 bases and 7 bases, with 15 bases remaining between them. The CDR3 consists of 15 residues. The CDR3 region is CASSMLRAPDGELFF. For the CDR3, the DNA is TGTGCCAGTAGTATGTTGAGGGCTCCGGACGGGGAGCTGTTTTTT.

The chain uses TRBV19 and TRBJ2-5; D not resolved. V was shortened by 8 bases and J by 4 bases, with 23 bases between the two germline ends. Germline V CDR1 and CDR2: LNHDA, SQIVND (reference sequence). The CDR3 loop spans 16 amino acids. The DNA of the CDR3 is TGTGCCAGTTCCCCATCAGATACGAGAGTTTCAGAGACCCAGTACTTC. It codes for CASSPSDTRVSETQYF.

The chain carries TRBV5-6 and TRBJ2-7; D not resolved. The length of the CDR3 is 12 residues. V dropped 0 bases and J dropped 12 bases, with 13 bases sitting between them. The germline V gene has CDR1 SGHDT and CDR2 YYEEEE. The CDR3 DNA is TGTGCCAGCAGCTTGGGGGCAGGCCCATTGTACTTC. This codes for CASSLGAGPLYF.

V and J are TRBV4-2 and TRBJ2-5; D is perhaps TRBD2 (6 bases). The germline V gene has CDR1 LGHNA and CDR2 YNFKEQ. V lost 1 base and J 1 base, leaving 10 bases between the germline ends. The CDR3 is 15 amino acids. Written as DNA, the CDR3 is TGTGCCAGCAGCCAAGGACTAGGAGGCCAAGAGACCCAGTACTTC. It codes for CASSQGLGGQETQYF.

The rearrangement links TRBV11-3 to TRBJ2-3, with D possibly TRBD2 on 5 matching bases. This CDR3 has 19 amino acids. Trimming took 3 bases from V and 0 from J, leaving 22 bases between them. Germline V gene sequence: CDR1 SGHNT, CDR2 YENEEA. The CDR3: CASSFLYPGLEASTDTQYF. In DNA, the CDR3 is TGTGCCAGCAGCTTCCTCTACCCAGGACTGGAGGCTAGCACAGATACGCAGTATTTT.

The chain joins TRBV19 to TRBJ2-7; D call uncertain. The length of the CDR3 is 12 residues. V shed 3 bases and J shed 4 bases, with 7 bases lying between them. The V gene's germline CDR1 is LNHDA and CDR2 SQIVND (reference sequence). The CDR3 bases are TGTGCCAGTAGTATGGATACTTACGAGCAGTACTTC. It encodes CASSMDTYEQYF.

The chain carries TRBV27 and TRBJ2-3; D is unresolved. CDR3 length: 15 residues. Germline CDR1 MNHEY, CDR2 SMNVEV (reference sequence). Trimming took off 5 bases at V and 1 base at J, with 13 bases between the two ends. This CDR3 is CASSTYYWGTDTQYF. The CDR3, as DNA: TGTGCCAGCAGTACATACTATTGGGGCACAGATACGCAGTATTTT.

Comment on this clone: Other DNA sequences in the sample encode the same CDR3. The chain recombines TRBV6-5 with TRBJ1-5; D ambiguous. The CDR3 length is 15 residues. Between the trimmed V and J ends, which lost 5 bases and 0 bases, there was a span of 11 bases. Germline V gives CDR1 MNHEY, CDR2 SVGAGI. CDR3 sequence: CASSLTGNSNQPQHF. CDR3 DNA: TGTGCCAGCAGTCTAACCGGGAATAGCAATCAGCCCCAGCATTTT.